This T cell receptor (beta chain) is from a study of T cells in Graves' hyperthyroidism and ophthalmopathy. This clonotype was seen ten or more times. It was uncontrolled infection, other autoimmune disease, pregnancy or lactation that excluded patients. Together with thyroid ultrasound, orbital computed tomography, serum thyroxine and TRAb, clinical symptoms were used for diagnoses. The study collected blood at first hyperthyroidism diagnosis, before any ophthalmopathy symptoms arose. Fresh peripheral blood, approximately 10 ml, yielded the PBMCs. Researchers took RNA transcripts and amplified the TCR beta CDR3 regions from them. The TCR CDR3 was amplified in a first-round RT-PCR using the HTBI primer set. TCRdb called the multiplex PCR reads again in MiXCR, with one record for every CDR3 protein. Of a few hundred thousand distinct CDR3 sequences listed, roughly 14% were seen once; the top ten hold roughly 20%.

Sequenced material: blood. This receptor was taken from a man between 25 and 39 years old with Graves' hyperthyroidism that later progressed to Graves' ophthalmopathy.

CDR3 region: CASNRGSSYNSPLHF. CDR3 coding DNA: TGTGCCAGCAACAGGGGAAGCTCCTATAATTCACCCCTCCACTTT. The genes are TRBV28 and TRBJ1-6; 7 bases agree with TRBD1. The CDR3 loop spans 15 amino acids. The germline gives CDR1 MDHEN, CDR2 SYDVKM. V shed 7 bases and J 0 bases; nucleotides not matched to a gene: 3.